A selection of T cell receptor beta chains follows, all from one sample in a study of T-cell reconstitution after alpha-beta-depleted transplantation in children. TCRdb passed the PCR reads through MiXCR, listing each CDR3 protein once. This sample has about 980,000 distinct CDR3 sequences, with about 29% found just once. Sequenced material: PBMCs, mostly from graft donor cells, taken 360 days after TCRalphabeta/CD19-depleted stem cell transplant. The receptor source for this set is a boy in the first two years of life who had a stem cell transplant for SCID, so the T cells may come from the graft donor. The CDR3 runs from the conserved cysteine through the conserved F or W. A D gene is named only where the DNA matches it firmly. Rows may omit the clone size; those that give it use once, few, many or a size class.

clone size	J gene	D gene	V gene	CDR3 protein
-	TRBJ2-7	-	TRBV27	CASSLARIDEQYF
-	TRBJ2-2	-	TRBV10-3	CAISGANTGELFF
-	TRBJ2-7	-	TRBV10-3	CAIRVQGDSYEQYF
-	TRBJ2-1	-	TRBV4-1	CASSHAQLTYNEQFF
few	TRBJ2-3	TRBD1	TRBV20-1	CSARDGGQGVDTQYF
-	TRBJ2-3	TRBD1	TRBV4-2	CASSQQGASLTQYF
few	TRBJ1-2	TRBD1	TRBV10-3	CAISPRDRANYGYTF
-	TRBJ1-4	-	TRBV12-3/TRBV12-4	CASSPLEGKAEKLFF
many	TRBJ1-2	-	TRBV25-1	CASSPIEGQTYYGYTF
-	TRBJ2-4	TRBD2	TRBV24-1	CASSPGVVSGGLAGVLAKNIQYF
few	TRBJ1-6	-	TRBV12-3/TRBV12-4	CASSLKGTNSPLHF
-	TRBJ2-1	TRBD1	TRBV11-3	CASSDGTGVNEQFF
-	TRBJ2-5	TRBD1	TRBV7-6	CASSHGDRDVETQYF
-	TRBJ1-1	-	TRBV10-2	CASSGGAGQKRAFF
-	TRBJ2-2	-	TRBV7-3	CASSLSRGDGELFF
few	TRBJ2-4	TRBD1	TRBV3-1	CASSPRQGWGAKNIQYF